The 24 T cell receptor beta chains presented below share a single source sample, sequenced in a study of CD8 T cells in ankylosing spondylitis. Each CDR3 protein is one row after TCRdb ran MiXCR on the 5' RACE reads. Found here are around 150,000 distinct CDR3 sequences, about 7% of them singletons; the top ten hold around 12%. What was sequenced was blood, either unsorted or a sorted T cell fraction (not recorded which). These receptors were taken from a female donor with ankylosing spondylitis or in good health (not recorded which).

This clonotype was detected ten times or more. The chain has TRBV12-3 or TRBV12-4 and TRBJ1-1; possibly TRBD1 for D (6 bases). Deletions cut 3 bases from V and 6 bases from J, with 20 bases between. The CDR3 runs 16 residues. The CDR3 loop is CASSLTATTGLAEAFF. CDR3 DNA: TGTGCCAGCAGTTTGACGGCCACAACAGGGCTCGCTGAAGCTTTCTTT.

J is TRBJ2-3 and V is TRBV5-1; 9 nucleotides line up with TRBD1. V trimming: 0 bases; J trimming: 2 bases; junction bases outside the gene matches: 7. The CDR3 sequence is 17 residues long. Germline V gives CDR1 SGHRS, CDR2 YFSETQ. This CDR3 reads CASSLDLGTGNTDTQYF. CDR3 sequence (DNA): TGCGCCAGCAGCTTGGACCTAGGGACAGGGAACACAGATACGCAGTATTTT.

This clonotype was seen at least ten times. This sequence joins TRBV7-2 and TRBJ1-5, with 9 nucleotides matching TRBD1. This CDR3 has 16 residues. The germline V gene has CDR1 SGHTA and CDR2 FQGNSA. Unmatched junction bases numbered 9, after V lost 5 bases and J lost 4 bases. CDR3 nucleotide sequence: TGTGCCAGCAGCCCAACCGGGACAGGGAGAAATCAGCCCCAGCATTTT. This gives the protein CASSPTGTGRNQPQHF.

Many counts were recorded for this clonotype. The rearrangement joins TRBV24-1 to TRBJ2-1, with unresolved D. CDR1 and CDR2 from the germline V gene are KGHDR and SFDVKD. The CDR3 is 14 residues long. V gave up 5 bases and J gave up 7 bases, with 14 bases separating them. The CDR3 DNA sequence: TGTGCCACCAGTGTCTCGGATCTGTGGAATGAGCAGTTCTTC. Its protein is CATSVSDLWNEQFF.

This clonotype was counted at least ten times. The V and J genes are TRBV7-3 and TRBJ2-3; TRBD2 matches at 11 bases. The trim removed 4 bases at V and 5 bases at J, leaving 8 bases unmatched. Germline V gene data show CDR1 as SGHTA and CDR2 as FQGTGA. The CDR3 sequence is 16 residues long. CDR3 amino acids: CASSSGTSGLRDTQYF. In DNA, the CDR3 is TGTGCCAGCAGCTCCGGGACTAGCGGCCTCCGAGATACGCAGTATTTT.

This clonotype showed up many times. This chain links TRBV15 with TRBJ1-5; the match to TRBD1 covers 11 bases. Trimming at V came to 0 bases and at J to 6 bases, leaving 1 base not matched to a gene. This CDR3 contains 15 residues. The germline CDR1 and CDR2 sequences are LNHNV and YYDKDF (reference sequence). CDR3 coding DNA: TGTGCCACCAGCAGAGATGGGACAGGGGGTCAGCCCCAGCATTTT. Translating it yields CATSRDGTGGQPQHF.

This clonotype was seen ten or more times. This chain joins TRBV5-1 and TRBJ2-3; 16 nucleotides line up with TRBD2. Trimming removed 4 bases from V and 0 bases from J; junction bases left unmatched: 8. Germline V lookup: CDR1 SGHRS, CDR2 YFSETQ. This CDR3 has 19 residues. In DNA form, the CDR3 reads TGCGCCAGCAGCCCGGGACTAGCGGGGGGGACGCCTAGCACAGATACGCAGTATTTT. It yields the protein CASSPGLAGGTPSTDTQYF.

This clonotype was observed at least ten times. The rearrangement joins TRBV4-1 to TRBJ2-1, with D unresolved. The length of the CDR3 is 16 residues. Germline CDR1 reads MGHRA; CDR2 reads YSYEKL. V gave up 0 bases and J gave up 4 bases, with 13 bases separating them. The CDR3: CASSQEPSTFYNEQFF. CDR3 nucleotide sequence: TGCGCCAGCAGCCAAGAGCCCAGCACATTTTACAATGAGCAGTTCTTC.

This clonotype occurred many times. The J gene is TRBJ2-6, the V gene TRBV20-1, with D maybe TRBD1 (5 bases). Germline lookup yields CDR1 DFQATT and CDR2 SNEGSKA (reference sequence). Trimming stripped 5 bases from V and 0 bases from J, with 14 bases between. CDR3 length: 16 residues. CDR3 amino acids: CSASQVRGSGANVLTF. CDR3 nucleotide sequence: TGCAGTGCTTCACAGGTTAGGGGCTCTGGGGCCAACGTCCTGACTTTC.

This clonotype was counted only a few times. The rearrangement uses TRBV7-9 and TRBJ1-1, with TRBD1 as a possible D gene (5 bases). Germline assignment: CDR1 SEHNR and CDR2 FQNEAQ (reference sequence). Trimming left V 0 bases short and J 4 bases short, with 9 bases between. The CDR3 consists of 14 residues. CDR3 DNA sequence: TGTGCCAGCAGCTTAGCGCGGGGGAGCACTGAAGCTTTCTTT. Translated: CASSLARGSTEAFF.

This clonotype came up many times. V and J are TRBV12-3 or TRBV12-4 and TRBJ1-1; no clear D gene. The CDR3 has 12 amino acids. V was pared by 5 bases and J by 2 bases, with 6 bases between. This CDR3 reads CASSLTNTEAFF. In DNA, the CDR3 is TGTGCCAGCAGTCTTACAAACACTGAAGCTTTCTTT.

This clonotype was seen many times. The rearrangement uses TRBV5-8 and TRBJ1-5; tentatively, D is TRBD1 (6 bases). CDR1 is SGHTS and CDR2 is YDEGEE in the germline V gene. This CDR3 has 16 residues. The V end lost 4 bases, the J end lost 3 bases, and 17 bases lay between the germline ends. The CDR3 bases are TGTGCCAGCAGCCACGGGGGGGCGATTAACAATCAGCCCCAGCATTTT. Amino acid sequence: CASSHGGAINNQPQHF.

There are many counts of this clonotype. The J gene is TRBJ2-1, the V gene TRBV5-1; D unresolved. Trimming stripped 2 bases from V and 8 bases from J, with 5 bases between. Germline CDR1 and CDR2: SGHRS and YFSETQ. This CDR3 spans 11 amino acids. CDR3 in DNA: TGCGCCAGCAGCTTCGTAGATGAGCAGTTCTTC. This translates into CASSFVDEQFF.

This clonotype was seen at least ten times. CDR3 sequence (DNA): TGTGCCAGCAGAGAACCGTTGGGGCAACAGTTCTTC. It encodes CASREPLGQQFF. The chain uses TRBV9 and TRBJ2-1, with a tentative D call TRBD1 (5 bases). This CDR3 has 12 amino acids. Germline CDR1 reads SGDLS; CDR2 reads YYNGEE. V shed 5 bases and J shed 13 bases, with 16 bases lying between them.

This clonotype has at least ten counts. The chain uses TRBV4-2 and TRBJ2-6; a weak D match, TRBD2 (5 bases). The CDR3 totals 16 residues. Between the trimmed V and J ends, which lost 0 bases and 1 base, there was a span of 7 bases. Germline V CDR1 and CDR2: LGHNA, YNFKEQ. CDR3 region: CASSQDERSGANVLTF. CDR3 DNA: TGTGCCAGCAGCCAAGATGAGCGGTCTGGGGCCAACGTCCTGACTTTC.

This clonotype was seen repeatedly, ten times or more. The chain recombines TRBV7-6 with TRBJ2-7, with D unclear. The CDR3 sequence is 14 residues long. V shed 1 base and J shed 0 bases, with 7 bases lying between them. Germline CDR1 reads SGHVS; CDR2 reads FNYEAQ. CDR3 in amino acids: CASSLGVNSYEQYF. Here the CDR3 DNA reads TGTGCCAGCAGCTTAGGAGTAAACTCCTACGAGCAGTACTTC.

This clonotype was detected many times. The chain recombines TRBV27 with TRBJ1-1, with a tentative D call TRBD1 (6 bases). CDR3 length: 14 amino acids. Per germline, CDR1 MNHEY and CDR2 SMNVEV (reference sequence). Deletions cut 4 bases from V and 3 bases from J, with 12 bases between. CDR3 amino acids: CASSSRGRDTEAFF. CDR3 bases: TGTGCCAGCAGTTCCCGGGGGCGCGACACTGAAGCTTTCTTT.

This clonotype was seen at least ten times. The CDR3, as DNA: TGTGCCAGCCTCGCTAGAAGCACAGATACGCAGTATTTT. It codes for CASLARSTDTQYF. The gene calls are TRBV7-6 and TRBJ2-3, with D hard to call. V gave up 8 bases and J gave up 0 bases, with 9 bases separating them. Germline loops: CDR1 SGHVS, CDR2 FNYEAQ. The CDR3 length is 13 residues.

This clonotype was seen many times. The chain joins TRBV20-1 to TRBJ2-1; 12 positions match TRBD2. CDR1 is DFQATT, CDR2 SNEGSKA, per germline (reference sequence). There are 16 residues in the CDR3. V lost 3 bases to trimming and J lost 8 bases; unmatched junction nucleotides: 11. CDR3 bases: TGCAGTGCTAGCCCGCAACTAGCGGGGGGAGCCGATGAGCAGTTCTTC. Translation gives CSASPQLAGGADEQFF.

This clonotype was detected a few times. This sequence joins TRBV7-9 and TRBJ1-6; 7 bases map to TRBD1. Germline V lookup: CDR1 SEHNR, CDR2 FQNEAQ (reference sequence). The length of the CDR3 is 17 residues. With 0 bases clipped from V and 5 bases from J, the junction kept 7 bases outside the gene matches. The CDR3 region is CASSLARGLSNNSPLHF. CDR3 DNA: TGTGCCAGCAGCTTAGCGAGGGGGCTTAGTAATAATTCACCCCTCCACTTT.

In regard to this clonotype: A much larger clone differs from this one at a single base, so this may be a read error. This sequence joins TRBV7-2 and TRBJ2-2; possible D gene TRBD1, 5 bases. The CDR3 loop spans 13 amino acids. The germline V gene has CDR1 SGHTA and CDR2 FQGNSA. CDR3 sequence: CVSREQYTGELFF. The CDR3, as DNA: TGTGTCAGCAGGGAACAGTACACCGGGGAGCTGTTTTTT.

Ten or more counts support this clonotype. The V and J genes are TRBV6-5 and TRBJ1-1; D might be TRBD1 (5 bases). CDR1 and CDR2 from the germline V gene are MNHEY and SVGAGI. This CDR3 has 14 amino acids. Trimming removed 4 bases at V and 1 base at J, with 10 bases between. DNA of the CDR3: TGTGCCAGCAGTTTTGGGGGTCCGAACACTGAAGCTTTCTTT. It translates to CASSFGGPNTEAFF.

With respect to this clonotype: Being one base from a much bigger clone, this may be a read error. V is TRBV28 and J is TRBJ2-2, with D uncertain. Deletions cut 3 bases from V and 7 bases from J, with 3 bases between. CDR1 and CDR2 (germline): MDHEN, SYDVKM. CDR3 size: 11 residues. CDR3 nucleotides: TGTGCCAGCAGTTTTGTCGGGGAGCTGTTTTTT. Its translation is CASSFVGELFF.

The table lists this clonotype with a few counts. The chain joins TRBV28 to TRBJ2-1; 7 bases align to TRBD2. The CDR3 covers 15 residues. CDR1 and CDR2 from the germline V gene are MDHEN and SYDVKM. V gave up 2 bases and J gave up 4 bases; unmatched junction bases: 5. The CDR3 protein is CASSLGGGLYNEQFF. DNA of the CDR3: TGTGCCAGCAGTTTAGGGGGGGGGTTATACAATGAGCAGTTCTTC.